Presented here are 31 T cell receptor beta chains from one specimen sequenced in a study of cytomegalovirus exposure and HLA in healthy donors (dated by TCRdb to 2017 to 2019). The protocol used for the library was the immunoSEQ multiplex PCR assay. For the multiplex PCR, a mixture combining 60 forward primers for TCR Vbeta segments and 13 reverse primers for TCR Jbeta segments was used. TCRdb provides this immuneACCESS table in a form limited to in-frame rearrangements. Some clones are lacking; in checked studies, under half of them reflect an unresolved V gene, and why the rest are absent is not known. This sample lists roughly 98,000 clones; 77% were detected once. The top ten hold approximately 8% of the sample. Sequenced material: PBMCs. These receptors all come from a female donor in good health and CMV-seronegative.

This sequence joins TRBV11-2 and TRBJ2-3, with 9 bases matching TRBD2. The CDR3 covers 13 residues. Unmatched junction bases numbered 0, after V lost 7 bases and J lost 1 base. The germline gives CDR1 SGHAT, CDR2 FQNNGV. The CDR3 loop reads CASTSGGTDTQYF. DNA for the CDR3: TGTGCCAGCACTAGCGGGGGCACAGATACGCAGTATTTT.

This sequence joins TRBV19 and TRBJ1-3; maybe TRBD1 (5 bases). Germline assignment: CDR1 LNHDA and CDR2 SQIVND (reference sequence). V dropped 6 bases and J dropped 0 bases, with 6 bases sitting between them. The CDR3 is 13 amino acids. The CDR3 loop is CASRGDSGNTIYF. CDR3 DNA sequence: TGTGCCAGTAGAGGGGACTCTGGAAACACCATATATTTT.

V and J are TRBV5-8 and TRBJ2-7; 8 nucleotides match TRBD2. The CDR3 loop spans 17 amino acids. V shed 9 bases, J shed 3 bases, and the junction held 20 bases outside the gene matches. Germline CDR1 is SGHTS and CDR2 is YDEGEE. The CDR3 DNA reads as TGTGCCACCCCGGGGGGGCAGTCTTTACCCACCTTCTACGAGCAGTACTTC. Translation gives CATPGGQSLPTFYEQYF.

V gene TRBV19 combines with J gene TRBJ1-2; D ambiguous. The CDR3 runs to 15 residues. In germline, CDR1 is LNHDA, CDR2 SQIVND (reference sequence). V was cut by 1 base and J by 3 bases, with 12 bases left in between. CDR3 region: CASSIVGGQDYGYTF. The CDR3 DNA follows: TGTGCCAGTAGTATAGTCGGAGGGCAGGACTATGGCTACACCTTC.

In its sample, this clone was seen once. The chain is built from TRBV2 and TRBJ2-3, with 9 positions matching TRBD2. Germline V lookup: CDR1 SNHLY, CDR2 FYNNEI. V was clipped by 4 bases and J by 6 bases; unmatched bases: 8. This CDR3 comprises 15 residues. This CDR3 is CASSVRRGGFDTQYF. The CDR3 nucleotides are TGTGCCAGCAGTGTGAGGCGGGGGGGGTTTGATACGCAGTATTTT. The variable domain in full, with the rest retrieved from reference TRBV2 and TRBJ2-3, is EPEVTQTPSHQVTQMGQEVILRCVPISNHLYFYWYRQILGQKVEFLVSFYNNEISEKSEIFDDQFSVERPDGSNFTLKIRSTKLEDSAMYFCASSVRRGGFDTQYFGPGTRLTVL.

V is TRBV10-1 and J is TRBJ2-1; TRBD2 matches 9 bases. Trimming cost V 6 bases and J 5 bases; bases outside gene matches: 11. The CDR3 runs 16 residues. Germline V gene lookup returns CDR1 WNHNN and CDR2 SYGVQD (reference sequence). CDR3 DNA sequence: TGCGCCAGCAGAAAGGGGGAAGCGGGGGGCGACAATGAGCAGTTCTTC. This translates into CASRKGEAGGDNEQFF.

J is TRBJ2-3 and V is TRBV5-1; a weak D match, TRBD1 (6 bases). Between the trimmed V and J ends, which lost 0 bases and 2 bases, there was a span of 10 bases. Germline-derived CDR1 and CDR2 are SGHRS and YFSETQ. CDR3 length equals 15 residues. CDR3: CASSLDRTDTDTQYF. The CDR3, as DNA: TGCGCCAGCAGCTTGGATCGGACAGACACAGATACGCAGTATTTT.

V is TRBV28 and J is TRBJ2-4, with 8 nucleotides matching TRBD1. Germline-derived CDR1 and CDR2 are MDHEN and SYDVKM. V lost 5 bases and J lost 0; bases outside the gene matches: 21. This CDR3 comprises 21 residues. The CDR3 loop reads CASSPTFPPRQGSVAKNIQYF. CDR3 DNA: TGTGCCAGCAGTCCAACTTTCCCCCCACGACAGGGGTCAGTAGCCAAAAACATTCAGTACTTC.

The J gene is TRBJ1-1, the V gene TRBV5-1; possibly TRBD1 for D (5 bases). The germline gives CDR1 SGHRS, CDR2 YFSETQ. Trimming stripped 1 base from V and 4 bases from J, with 20 bases between. The CDR3 totals 17 residues. Here the CDR3 reads CASSLMGMGGSSTEAFF. DNA for the CDR3: TGCGCCAGCAGCTTGATGGGGATGGGGGGTTCGAGCACTGAAGCTTTCTTT.

The V and J genes are TRBV28 and TRBJ1-6, with D possibly being TRBD1 (5 bases). The CDR3 covers 14 residues. Trimming removed 2 bases at V and 9 bases at J, with 11 bases between. CDR1 is MDHEN and CDR2 is SYDVKM in the germline V gene. As DNA, the CDR3 is TGTGCCAGCAGTTTACAGGGAGGAGTTTCACCCCTCCACTTT. It specifies CASSLQGGVSPLHF.

This sequence joins TRBV27 and TRBJ1-1; TRBD1 matches at 7 bases. The trim removed 4 bases at V and 8 bases at J, leaving 4 bases unmatched. CDR3 length: 12 residues. From germline, CDR1 is MNHEY and CDR2 SMNVEV (reference sequence). CDR3 region: CASSYNRGEAFF. The CDR3 DNA sequence: TGTGCCAGCAGTTATAACAGGGGAGAAGCTTTCTTT.

The chain joins TRBV28 to TRBJ1-2; 9 bases are a match to TRBD1. Germline V gene lookup returns CDR1 MDHEN and CDR2 SYDVKM. Losses at the gene ends were 9 bases for V and 4 bases for J; bases not matched to a gene: 6. The CDR3 totals 13 residues. CDR3 bases: TGTGCCAGTCAACAGGGGGCTGGCTATGGCTACACCTTC. As protein: CASQQGAGYGYTF.

This CDR3 reads CASSLQGMNTEAFF. The CDR3 DNA reads TGTGCCAGCAGCCTACAGGGAATGAACACTGAAGCTTTCTTT. The V gene is TRBV11-2, the J gene TRBJ1-1; a possible D gene is TRBD1 (6 bases). CDR3 size: 14 residues. Looked up from germline, CDR1 is SGHAT and CDR2 is FQNNGV. Trimming took 5 bases from V and 0 from J, leaving 10 bases between them.

The V and J genes are TRBV4-2 and TRBJ1-2; possibly TRBD1 for D (5 bases). V was pared by 4 bases and J by 4 bases, with 19 bases between. The CDR3 has 16 amino acids. Germline assignment: CDR1 LGHNA and CDR2 YNFKEQ. The CDR3 region has the DNA TGTGCCAGCAGCCCCCCCCGGGGGGGGATTCGCTATGGCTACACCTTC. This codes for CASSPPRGGIRYGYTF.

The chain recombines TRBV7-8 with TRBJ2-3, with a weak D call TRBD2 (6 bases). Germline loops: CDR1 SGHVS, CDR2 FQNEAQ. V gave up 4 bases and J gave up 7 bases, with 21 bases separating them. There are 16 residues in the CDR3. In nucleotides, the CDR3 is TGTGCCAGCAGCTCTAGCGAGGGGAGCCTATTGTATACGCAGTATTTT. It encodes CASSSSEGSLLYTQYF. Supplemented by reference TRBV7-8 and TRBJ2-3, the full variable domain reads GAGVSQSPRYKVAKRGQDVALRCDPISGHVSLFWYQQALGQGPEFLTYFQNEAQLDKSGLPSDRFFAERPEGSVSTLKIQRTQQEDSAVYLCASSSSEGSLLYTQYFGPGTRLTVL.

J is TRBJ1-1 and V is TRBV30; D is unresolved. CDR1 and CDR2 from the germline V gene are GTSNPN and SVGIG (reference sequence). This CDR3 is built from 11 residues. Trimming took 3 bases from V and 11 from J, leaving 13 bases between them. In DNA, the CDR3 is TGTGCCTGGAGAGAGGAAGTTCGGGCTTTCTTT. It translates to CAWREEVRAFF.

CDR3 in DNA: TGTGCCAGCAGCCTTTTGGACAGCTACGAGCAGTACTTC. Translated: CASSLLDSYEQYF. The chain joins TRBV14 to TRBJ2-7; tentative D call: TRBD1 (6 bases). This CDR3 is built from 13 residues. Looked up from germline, CDR1 is SGHDN and CDR2 is FVKESK. V was cut by 4 bases and J by 3 bases, with 10 bases left in between. Variable domain in full (rest from reference TRBV14 and TRBJ2-7): EAGVTQFPSHSVIEKGQTVTLRCDPISGHDNLYWYRRVMGKEIKFLLHFVKESKQDESGMPNNRFLAERTGGTYSTLKVQPAELEDSGVYFCASSLLDSYEQYFGPGTRLTVT.

V gene TRBV6-5 combines with J gene TRBJ2-5; tentatively, D is TRBD2 (6 bases). V lost 2 bases to trimming and J lost 3 bases, with 10 bases between them. The germline gives CDR1 MNHEY, CDR2 SVGAGI. CDR3 size: 14 residues. CDR3 nucleotides: TGTGCCAGCAGTTACAGGGGAGGCGAAGAGACCCAGTACTTC. It translates to CASSYRGGEETQYF.

The chain uses TRBV7-9 and TRBJ2-7; 7 bases fit TRBD2. J gave up 9 bases and V 3 bases, and 11 bases lay outside the gene matches. Germline CDR1 SEHNR, CDR2 FQNEAQ (reference sequence). This CDR3 comprises 14 residues. The CDR3, as DNA: TGTGCCAGCAGCTTGTTGGGGGAGGGCCAGCGGCAGTACTTC. Translation: CASSLLGEGQRQYF.

The chain carries TRBV9 and TRBJ2-5, with TRBD1 identical over 8 bases. The germline V gene has CDR1 SGDLS and CDR2 YYNGEE. Trimming cost V 4 bases and J 5 bases; bases outside gene matches: 4. The CDR3 has 13 residues. CDR3 protein: CASSPGGMETQYF. DNA of the CDR3: TGTGCCAGCAGCCCAGGGGGCATGGAGACCCAGTACTTC.

Concerning this clone: A read error may account for a junction end that differs from germline. The chain couples TRBV13 to TRBJ2-7; 7 bases map to TRBD2. Germline CDR1 PRHDT, CDR2 FYEKMQ (reference sequence). The CDR3 loop spans 15 amino acids. This CDR3 is CASSLGLVKLDEQYF. Here the CDR3 DNA reads TGTGCCAGCAGCCTAGGACTAGTAAAGCTGGACGAGCAGTACTTC.

The chain joins TRBV7-6 to TRBJ2-2, with 12 bases matching TRBD1. Trimming removed 5 bases from V and 4 bases from J; junction bases left unmatched: 2. The CDR3 contains 15 residues. Germline loops: CDR1 SGHVS, CDR2 FNYEAQ. The CDR3 reads CASSPGQGATGELFF. The CDR3 region has the DNA TGTGCCAGCAGCCCGGGACAGGGGGCCACCGGGGAGCTGTTTTTT.

V and J are TRBV2 and TRBJ1-1; possibly TRBD1 for D (6 bases). Germline V gene data show CDR1 as SNHLY and CDR2 as FYNNEI. V dropped 4 bases and J dropped 1 base, with 10 bases sitting between them. CDR3 length: 14 amino acids. CDR3 nucleotide sequence: TGTGCCAGCAGTGGGGGACATCAGAACACTGAAGCTTTCTTT. This sequence encodes CASSGGHQNTEAFF.

The gene calls are TRBV19 and TRBJ2-7; the match to TRBD1 covers 8 bases. The CDR3 runs to 15 residues. With 5 bases clipped from V and 5 bases from J, the junction kept 11 bases outside the gene matches. The germline gives CDR1 LNHDA, CDR2 SQIVND (reference sequence). For the CDR3, the DNA is TGTGCCAGTAGTGTAAACCGGGACAGGATCAACGAGCAGTACTTC. The encoded protein is CASSVNRDRINEQYF. The variable domain in full, completed from reference TRBV19 and TRBJ2-7, reads DGGITQSPKYLFRKEGQNVTLSCEQNLNHDAMYWYRQDPGQGLRLIYYSQIVNDFQKGDIAEGYSVSREKKESFPLTVTSAQKNPTAFYLCASSVNRDRINEQYFGPGTRLTVT.

This clone was seen only once. The chain links TRBV11-2 to TRBJ1-1; possibly TRBD1 for D (6 bases). Trimming removed 6 bases from V and 4 bases from J, with 21 bases in between. This CDR3 is 16 amino acids long. Germline assignment: CDR1 SGHAT and CDR2 FQNNGV. The CDR3 reads CASRPKIGGAGTEAFF. As DNA, the CDR3 is TGTGCCAGCAGGCCAAAAATTGGGGGCGCGGGCACTGAAGCTTTCTTT.

The genes are TRBV5-1 and TRBJ1-6; 9 nucleotides agree with TRBD1. The J segment lost 10 bases and the V segment lost 3 bases, leaving 8 bases of the junction unmatched. Germline V CDR1 and CDR2: SGHRS, YFSETQ. The CDR3 has 15 residues. The CDR3 region is CASSWTTGGGSPLHF. In DNA form, the CDR3 reads TGCGCCAGCAGCTGGACGACAGGGGGTGGATCACCCCTCCACTTT.

This chain connects TRBV5-4 to TRBJ2-1, with TRBD1 matching 11 bases. The CDR3 runs to 15 residues. Germline V gene lookup returns CDR1 SGHNT and CDR2 YYREEE (reference sequence). The J segment lost 6 bases and the V segment lost 4 bases, leaving 6 bases of the junction unmatched. The CDR3 nucleotides are TGTGCCAGCAGCGGCGGGACAGGGGGTTTCAATGAGCAGTTCTTC. Translated, it gives CASSGGTGGFNEQFF.

This rearrangement joins TRBV5-6 to TRBJ2-1; 11 nucleotides agree with TRBD1. J lost 2 bases, V lost 4 bases, and 2 bases had no gene match. CDR3 size: 15 residues. The germline V gene encodes CDR1 SGHDT and CDR2 YYEEEE. Here the CDR3 reads CASSGGQGAYNEQFF. DNA of the CDR3: TGTGCCAGCAGCGGGGGACAGGGGGCCTACAATGAGCAGTTCTTC.

This rearrangement joins TRBV11-2 to TRBJ2-7; D is uncertain. The CDR3 extends over 12 amino acids. Trimming stripped 5 bases from V and 0 bases from J, with 5 bases between. Germline lookup yields CDR1 SGHAT and CDR2 FQNNGV. This CDR3 is CASSLLSYEQYF. As DNA, the CDR3 is TGTGCCAGCAGCCTCCTCTCCTACGAGCAGTACTTC.

The CDR3: CASSYTGGSGNTIYF. CDR3 in DNA: TGTGCCAGCAGCTATACAGGGGGCTCTGGAAACACCATATATTTT. This chain links TRBV5-8 with TRBJ1-3, with 8 bases fitting TRBD1. The CDR3 consists of 15 residues. From germline, CDR1 is SGHTS and CDR2 YDEGEE. Trimming cost V 3 bases and J 0 bases; bases outside gene matches: 2.

The chain has TRBV5-1 and TRBJ1-1; TRBD1 aligns across 7 bases. Germline CDR1 reads SGHRS; CDR2 reads YFSETQ. The J segment lost 0 bases and the V segment lost 4 bases, leaving 6 bases of the junction unmatched. The CDR3 spans 15 residues. This CDR3 is CASSKTGTVNTEAFF. Written as DNA, the CDR3 is TGCGCCAGCAGCAAAACCGGGACAGTGAACACTGAAGCTTTCTTT.